These 26 T cell receptor beta chains share one sample of origin, sequenced in a study of blood T cell repertoires in COVID-19. TCRdb's copy holds only in-frame clones and misses some; the assay was immunoSEQ multiplex PCR. This table holds some 290,000 clones, less than 90% found once. Sequencing was carried out using peripheral blood. These receptors were collected from a woman between 25 and 40 years old with COVID-19, enrolled during active disease.

This clone was observed a handful of times. This chain connects TRBV7-2 to TRBJ2-3; a weak D match, TRBD1 (6 bases). V was pared by 1 base and J by 2 bases, with 10 bases between. CDR3 length: 15 amino acids. Germline assignment: CDR1 SGHTA and CDR2 FQGNSA. The CDR3 DNA sequence: TGTGCCAGCAGCTTAGGAGGGGGACCCACAGATACGCAGTATTTT. Translation gives CASSLGGGPTDTQYF. Full variable domain (outside the CDR3, taken from reference TRBV7-2 and TRBJ2-3): GAGVSQSPSNKVTEKGKDVELRCDPISGHTALYWYRQSLGQGLEFLIYFQGNSAPDKSGLPSDRFSAERTGGSVSTLTIQRTQQEDSAVYLCASSLGGGPTDTQYFGPGTRLTVL.

The chain links TRBV18 to TRBJ2-1, with D tentatively TRBD2 (6 bases). The V gene's germline CDR1 is KGHSH and CDR2 LQKENI. This CDR3 spans 14 amino acids. V was trimmed by 2 bases and J by 13 bases, leaving 18 bases between them. The CDR3 DNA is TGTGCCAGCTCACCAGGGACCGCGACTAGTGGACAGTTCTTC. Protein: CASSPGTATSGQFF.

Only a few counts were recorded for this clone. The CDR3 spells CASSLSSGTSSVNEQFF. CDR3 coding DNA: TGTGCCAGCAGTTTATCGTCCGGGACTAGCTCTGTCAATGAGCAGTTCTTC. This sequence joins TRBV28 and TRBJ2-1; 9 bases match TRBD2. The germline CDR1 and CDR2 sequences are MDHEN and SYDVKM. This CDR3 has 17 residues. Unmatched junction bases numbered 10, after V lost 1 base and J lost 6 bases.

The chain recombines TRBV24-1 with TRBJ2-7; D uncertain. Trimming took off 4 bases at V and 3 bases at J, with 9 bases between the two ends. Germline V lookup: CDR1 KGHDR, CDR2 SFDVKD. CDR3 length: 13 residues. In DNA, the CDR3 is TGTGCCACCAGTGACCGCTCGGGCTACGAGCAGTACTTC. Its translation is CATSDRSGYEQYF.

The chain couples TRBV5-1 to TRBJ2-7, with D maybe TRBD2 (6 bases). The CDR3 consists of 15 residues. Per germline, CDR1 SGHRS and CDR2 YFSETQ. V lost 2 bases, J lost 0 bases, and 12 bases lay in between. CDR3 nucleotide sequence: TGCGCCAGCAGCTTTCCCGGGACTGGCTCCTACGAGCAGTACTTC. Its translation is CASSFPGTGSYEQYF.

J is TRBJ2-7 and V is TRBV7-9, with 8 nucleotides matching TRBD2. Trimming at V came to 1 base and at J to 1 base, leaving 3 bases not matched to a gene. From germline, CDR1 is SEHNR and CDR2 FQNEAQ (reference sequence). The CDR3 is 15 amino acids. CDR3 protein: CASSLGVAGSYEQYF. Written as DNA, the CDR3 is TGTGCCAGCAGCTTAGGTGTAGCGGGGTCCTACGAGCAGTACTTC. Full variable domain (outside the CDR3, taken from reference TRBV7-9 and TRBJ2-7): DTGVSQNPRHKITKRGQNVTFRCDPISEHNRLYWYRQTLGQGPEFLTYFQNEAQLEKSRLLSDRFSAERPKGSFSTLEIQRTEQGDSAMYLCASSLGVAGSYEQYFGPGTRLTVT.

This clone came up once. The gene calls are TRBV5-1 and TRBJ2-3, with 7 bases identical to TRBD2. Germline assignment: CDR1 SGHRS and CDR2 YFSETQ. CDR3 length: 16 residues. The J segment lost 4 bases and the V segment lost 6 bases, leaving 14 bases of the junction unmatched. In DNA form, the CDR3 reads TGCGCCAGCAACGGGGCGGGAGCAGGTAGTGCAGATACGCAGTATTTT. Protein sequence: CASNGAGAGSADTQYF.

The chain employs TRBV10-1 and TRBJ2-7, with a tentative D call TRBD2 (5 bases). Germline CDR1 is WNHNN and CDR2 is SYGVQD (reference sequence). V dropped 0 bases and J dropped 6 bases, with 15 bases sitting between them. CDR3 length: 15 residues. CDR3 region: CASSESRGLMGEQYF. CDR3 sequence (DNA): TGCGCCAGCAGTGAGTCCCGGGGATTGATGGGCGAGCAGTACTTC.

CDR3 nucleotides: TGTGCCAGTAGTAGGACCGGGACTAACTATGGCTACACCTTC. It codes for CASSRTGTNYGYTF. This rearrangement joins TRBV19 to TRBJ1-2; D is unresolved. The CDR3 runs to 14 residues. Germline assignment: CDR1 LNHDA and CDR2 SQIVND (reference sequence). Deletions cut 4 bases from V and 0 bases from J, with 9 bases between.

This sequence joins TRBV6-5 and TRBJ1-2; D is perhaps TRBD1 (6 bases). Trimming took off 4 bases at V and 5 bases at J, with 20 bases between the two ends. From germline, CDR1 is MNHEY and CDR2 SVGAGI. The CDR3 runs to 16 residues. CDR3 protein: CASSLRQVNLQYGYTF. In DNA form, the CDR3 reads TGTGCCAGCAGTTTACGACAGGTCAATCTACAATATGGCTACACCTTC.

The rearrangement uses TRBV5-1 and TRBJ1-5; D possibly corresponds to TRBD1 (6 bases). Germline CDR1 SGHRS, CDR2 YFSETQ. The CDR3 totals 13 residues. V lost 5 bases and J lost 4, with 10 bases in between. The CDR3 nucleotides read TGCGCCAGCAGAGAGGGGGAAAATCAGCCCCAGCATTTT. It translates to CASREGENQPQHF.

This clone appeared a single time. Other DNA sequences from this sample encode an identical CDR3 as well. The chain uses TRBV5-4 and TRBJ2-3; 8 positions match TRBD1. CDR1 is SGHNT, CDR2 YYREEE, per germline (reference sequence). Trimming took 0 bases from V and 3 from J; bases not matched to a gene: 3. The length of the CDR3 is 15 residues. The DNA of the CDR3 is TGTGCCAGCAGCTTGGACAGGGGGGTGACAGATACGCAGTATTTT. Protein product: CASSLDRGVTDTQYF.

This clone was detected only once. V usage is TRBV4-1 and J usage is TRBJ2-4, with 9 bases lining up with TRBD2. This CDR3 is built from 13 residues. Germline trimming cut 4 bases from V and 11 bases from J; bases unmatched to any gene: 6. Germline values: CDR1 MGHRA, CDR2 YSYEKL. The chain's CDR3 is CASSPKRGAVQYF. CDR3 nucleotide sequence: TGCGCCAGCAGCCCCAAGCGGGGGGCCGTTCAGTACTTC.

The chain couples TRBV11-3 to TRBJ2-1; TRBD1 matches at 7 bases. CDR1 is SGHNT and CDR2 is YENEEA in the germline V gene. This CDR3 is built from 17 residues. V trimming: 5 bases; J trimming: 1 base; junction bases outside the gene matches: 11. CDR3 DNA sequence: TGTGCCAGCAGCCGGCGAGGGGGCGCGGAATCCTACAATGAGCAGTTCTTC. Its protein product is CASSRRGGAESYNEQFF.

The chain combines TRBV5-1 with TRBJ2-3; 7 positions match TRBD2. J gave up 6 bases and V 3 bases, and 7 bases lay outside the gene matches. This CDR3 contains 14 residues. The V gene's germline CDR1 is SGHRS and CDR2 YFSETQ. CDR3 DNA sequence: TGCGCCAGCAGCTCAGCGGGGACTGGGGATACGCAGTATTTT. This sequence encodes CASSSAGTGDTQYF.

The chain employs TRBV5-4 and TRBJ2-7; D is possibly TRBD2 (5 bases). The germline CDR1 and CDR2 sequences are SGHNT and YYREEE (reference sequence). The CDR3 runs 14 residues. Trimming left V 4 bases short and J 0 bases short, with 11 bases between. CDR3 in DNA: TGTGCCAGCAGCCTTCCCGGGGACTCCTACGAGCAGTACTTC. It specifies CASSLPGDSYEQYF.

This chain joins TRBV5-5 and TRBJ2-1; TRBD2 matches at 11 bases. Germline lookup yields CDR1 SGHKS and CDR2 YYEKEE (reference sequence). This CDR3 is built from 17 residues. The V gene end was trimmed by 1 base and the J gene end by 8 bases; junction bases not matched to a gene: 11. The CDR3 nucleotides are TGTGCCAGCAGCTTGTCGATAGCGGGGGGGCGGTTCGATGAGCAGTTCTTC. This codes for CASSLSIAGGRFDEQFF.

The chain has TRBV4-1 and TRBJ2-7; a possible D gene is TRBD1 (6 bases). Germline CDR1 is MGHRA and CDR2 is YSYEKL. With 0 bases removed from V and 5 bases from J, the gap between germline ends came to 17 bases. CDR3 length equals 16 residues. For the CDR3, the DNA is TGCGCCAGCAGCCAAGAGGGCCGAGGGGGTCCCCACGAGCAGTACTTC. Residues: CASSQEGRGGPHEQYF.

This sequence joins TRBV29-1 and TRBJ1-2; TRBD1 aligns across 8 bases. CDR1 is SQVTM and CDR2 is ANQGSEA in the germline V gene. The CDR3 sequence is 13 residues long. V lost 0 bases and J lost 13; bases outside the gene matches: 10. The CDR3 region has the DNA TGCAGCGTTGAAGATCGGACAGGGTGGAGATGCACCTTC. Amino acids: CSVEDRTGWRCTF. Together with reference TRBV29-1 and TRBJ1-2, the CDR3 gives the full variable domain: SAVISQKPSRDICQRGTSLTIQCQVDSQVTMMFWYRQQPGQSLTLIATANQGSEATYESGFVIDKFPISRPNLTFSTLTVSNMSPEDSSIYLCSVEDRTGWRCTFGSGTRLTVV.

The rearrangement uses TRBV5-6 and TRBJ1-2; a possible D gene is TRBD1 (5 bases). Trimming left V 4 bases short and J 8 bases short, with 18 bases between. The CDR3 is made up of 14 amino acids. Looked up from germline, CDR1 is SGHDT and CDR2 is YYEEEE. The CDR3 region has the DNA TGTGCCAGCAGCCAGTCCAGCGGGGCGGGAGGCTACACCTTC. Encoded protein: CASSQSSGAGGYTF.

The chain is built from TRBV19 and TRBJ2-5; 9 positions match TRBD2. The CDR3 extends over 11 amino acids. J was trimmed by 5 bases and V by 8 bases; bases with no gene match: 0. The germline gives CDR1 LNHDA, CDR2 SQIVND (reference sequence). CDR3 nucleotides: TGTGCCAGTGCGGGGGGGGAGACCCAGTACTTC. Protein sequence: CASAGGETQYF.

The rearrangement uses TRBV6-6 and TRBJ1-3; tentative D call: TRBD1 (6 bases). This CDR3 contains 15 residues. Germline-derived CDR1 and CDR2 are MNHNY and SVGAGI (reference sequence). The V gene lost 3 bases and the J gene lost 0 bases, with 9 bases spanning the gap. The CDR3 sequence: CASSYQGSSGNTIYF. CDR3 DNA sequence: TGTGCCAGCAGTTATCAGGGGAGCTCTGGAAACACCATATATTTT.

The V call is TRBV3-1 (or the pseudogene TRBV3-2), the J call TRBJ1-2; D might be TRBD1 (5 bases). V was shortened by 0 bases and J by 7 bases, with 15 bases between the two germline ends. This CDR3 region has 15 residues. Germline V gene data show CDR1 as LGHDT and CDR2 as YNNKEL (reference sequence). The CDR3 DNA sequence: TGTGCCAGCAGCCAAGATTTGGCAGGGAATCGTGGCTACACCTTC. Protein: CASSQDLAGNRGYTF.

The chain carries TRBV9 and TRBJ1-6, with unresolved D. Germline V gene data show CDR1 as SGDLS and CDR2 as YYNGEE. CDR3 size: 16 residues. The V and J ends lost 3 bases and 5 bases respectively, with 15 bases between them. The DNA of the CDR3 is TGTGCCAGCAGCGCCACATCAGGACTGGATAATTCACCCCTCCACTTT. This codes for CASSATSGLDNSPLHF.

The rearrangement joins TRBV6-2 or TRBV6-3 to TRBJ1-2, with 7 bases aligning to TRBD1. V trimming: 0 bases; J trimming: 4 bases; junction bases outside the gene matches: 2. This CDR3 is built from 14 residues. Germline lookup yields CDR1 MNHEY and CDR2 SVGEGT. CDR3 sequence (DNA): TGTGCCAGCAGTTACTCAGGGGGCGGCTATGGCTACACCTTC. Its translation is CASSYSGGGYGYTF.

The gene calls are TRBV19 and TRBJ2-7; D may be TRBD2 (5 bases). The CDR3 spans 13 residues. Germline CDR1 and CDR2: LNHDA and SQIVND (reference sequence). The V gene lost 6 bases and the J gene lost 0 bases, with 9 bases spanning the gap. The CDR3 is CASSAGDSYEQYF. The CDR3 DNA sequence: TGTGCCAGTAGCGCCGGGGACTCCTACGAGCAGTACTTC.